The entry below gives a single TCR beta chain sequence along with its context. Repertoires were generated with immunoSEQ multiplex PCR, while TCRdb's copy carries only in-frame clones and drops some. The sample includes 20,000 to 30,000 clones, just under 80% of them seen just once. Indicated treatment: preoperative locoregional IRX-2 cytokine immunotherapy. Patients received preoperative, locoregional IRX-2 cytokine immunotherapy in a phase Ib study. The data are from a study of preoperative IRX-2 immunotherapy in early breast cancer. CDR1 is MNHGY, CDR2 SAAAGT, per germline. The CDR3 is made up of 15 amino acids. V was cut by 2 bases and J by 4 bases, with 12 bases left in between.

Source: lymph node tissue, taken before IRX-2 immunotherapy. This TCR was recovered from a human donor with breast cancer. V gene TRBV6-8 combines with J gene TRBJ1-5; D might be TRBD1 (6 bases). CDR3 amino acids: CASSYLTGRNQPQHF. The CDR3 nucleotides are TGTGCCAGCAGTTACCTCACAGGGCGGAATCAGCCCCAGCATTTT.